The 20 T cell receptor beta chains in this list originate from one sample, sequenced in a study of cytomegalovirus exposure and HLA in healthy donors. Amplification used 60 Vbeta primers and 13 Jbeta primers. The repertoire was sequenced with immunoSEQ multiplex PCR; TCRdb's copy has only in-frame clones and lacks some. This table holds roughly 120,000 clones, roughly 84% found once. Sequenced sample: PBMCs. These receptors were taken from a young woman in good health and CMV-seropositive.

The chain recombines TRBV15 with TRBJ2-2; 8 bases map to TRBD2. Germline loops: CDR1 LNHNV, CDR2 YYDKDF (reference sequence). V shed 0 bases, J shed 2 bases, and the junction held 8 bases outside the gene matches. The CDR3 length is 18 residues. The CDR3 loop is CATSRDHPAGVNTGELFF. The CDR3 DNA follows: TGTGCCACCAGCAGAGATCATCCAGCGGGGGTCAACACCGGGGAGCTGTTTTTT.

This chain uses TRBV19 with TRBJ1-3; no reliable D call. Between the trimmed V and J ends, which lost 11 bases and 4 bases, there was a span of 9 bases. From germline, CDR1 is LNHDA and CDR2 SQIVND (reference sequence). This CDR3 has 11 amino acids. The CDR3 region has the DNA TGTGCCCTCCTCGGGGGAAACACCATATATTTT. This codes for CALLGGNTIYF. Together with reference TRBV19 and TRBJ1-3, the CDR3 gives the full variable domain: DGGITQSPKYLFRKEGQNVTLSCEQNLNHDAMYWYRQDPGQGLRLIYYSQIVNDFQKGDIAEGYSVSREKKESFPLTVTSAQKNPTAFYLCALLGGNTIYFGEGSWLTVV.

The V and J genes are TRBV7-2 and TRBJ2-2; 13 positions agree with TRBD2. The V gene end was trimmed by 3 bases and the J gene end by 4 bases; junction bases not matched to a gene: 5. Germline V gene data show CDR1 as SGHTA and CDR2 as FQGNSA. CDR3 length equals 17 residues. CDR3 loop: CASSLTSGGRGTGELFF. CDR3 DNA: TGTGCCAGCAGCTTGACTAGCGGGGGGCGTGGCACCGGGGAGCTGTTTTTT.

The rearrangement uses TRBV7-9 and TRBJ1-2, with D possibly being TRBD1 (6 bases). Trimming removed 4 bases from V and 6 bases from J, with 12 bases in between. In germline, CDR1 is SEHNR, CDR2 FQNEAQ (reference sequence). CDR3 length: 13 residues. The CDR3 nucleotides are TGTGCCAGCAGCTACGAACAGGGAGATGGCTACACCTTC. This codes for CASSYEQGDGYTF.

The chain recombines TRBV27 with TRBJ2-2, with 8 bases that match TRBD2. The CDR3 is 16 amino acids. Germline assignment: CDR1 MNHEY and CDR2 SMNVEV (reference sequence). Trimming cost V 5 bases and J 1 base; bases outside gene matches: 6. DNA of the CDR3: TGTGCCAGCAGTCTCGGACTAGCAGTGAACACCGGGGAGCTGTTTTTT. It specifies CASSLGLAVNTGELFF.

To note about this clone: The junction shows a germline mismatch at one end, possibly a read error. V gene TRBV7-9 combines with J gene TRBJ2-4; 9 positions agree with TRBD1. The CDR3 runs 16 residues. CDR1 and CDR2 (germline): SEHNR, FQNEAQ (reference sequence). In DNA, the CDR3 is TGTGCCAGCAGCTTAGCGGGACAGGGAGCCCAAAACATTCAGTACTTC. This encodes CASSLAGQGAQNIQYF.

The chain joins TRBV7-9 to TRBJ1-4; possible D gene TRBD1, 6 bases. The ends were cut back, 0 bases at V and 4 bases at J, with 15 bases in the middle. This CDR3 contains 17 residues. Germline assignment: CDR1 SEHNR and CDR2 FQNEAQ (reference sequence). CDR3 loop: CASSLATSGALNEKLFF. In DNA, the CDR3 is TGTGCCAGCAGCTTAGCAACCTCAGGGGCTCTTAATGAAAAACTGTTTTTT. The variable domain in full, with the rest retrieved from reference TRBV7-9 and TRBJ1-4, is DTGVSQNPRHKITKRGQNVTFRCDPISEHNRLYWYRQTLGQGPEFLTYFQNEAQLEKSRLLSDRFSAERPKGSFSTLEIQRTEQGDSAMYLCASSLATSGALNEKLFFGSGTQLSVL.

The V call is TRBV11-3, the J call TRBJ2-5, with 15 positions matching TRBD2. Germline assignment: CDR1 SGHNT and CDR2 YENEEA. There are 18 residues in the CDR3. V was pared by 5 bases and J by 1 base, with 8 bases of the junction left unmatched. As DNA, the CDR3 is TGTGCCAGCAGCCCCGGGACTAGCGGGGGGAAACTCCAAGAGACCCAGTACTTC. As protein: CASSPGTSGGKLQETQYF.

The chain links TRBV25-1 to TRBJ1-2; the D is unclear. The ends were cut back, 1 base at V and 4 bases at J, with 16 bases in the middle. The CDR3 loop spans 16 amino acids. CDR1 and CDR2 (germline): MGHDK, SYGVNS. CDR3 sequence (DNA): TGTGCCAGCAGTGAATCTCCCCCCGGGGTCCCCTATGGCTACACCTTC. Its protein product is CASSESPPGVPYGYTF.

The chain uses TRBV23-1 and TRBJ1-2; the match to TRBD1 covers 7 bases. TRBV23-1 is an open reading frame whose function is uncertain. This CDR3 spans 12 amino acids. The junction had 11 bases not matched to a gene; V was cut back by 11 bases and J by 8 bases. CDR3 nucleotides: TGCGCCGGCCGAGGGGGCCCTAGGGGCTACACCTTC. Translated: CAGRGGPRGYTF.

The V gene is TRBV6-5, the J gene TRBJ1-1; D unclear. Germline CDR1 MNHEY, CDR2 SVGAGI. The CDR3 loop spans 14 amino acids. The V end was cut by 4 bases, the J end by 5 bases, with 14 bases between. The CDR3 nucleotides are TGTGCCAGCAGTTTTAGCAGTGAGAGTACTGAAGCTTTCTTT. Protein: CASSFSSESTEAFF.

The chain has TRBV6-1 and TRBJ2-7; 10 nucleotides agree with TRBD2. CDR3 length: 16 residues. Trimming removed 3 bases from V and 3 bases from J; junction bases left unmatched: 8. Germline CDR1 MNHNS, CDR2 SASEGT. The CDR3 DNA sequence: TGTGCCAGCAGTGAGAAGACTAGCGGGCTGCGCTACGAGCAGTACTTC. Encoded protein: CASSEKTSGLRYEQYF.

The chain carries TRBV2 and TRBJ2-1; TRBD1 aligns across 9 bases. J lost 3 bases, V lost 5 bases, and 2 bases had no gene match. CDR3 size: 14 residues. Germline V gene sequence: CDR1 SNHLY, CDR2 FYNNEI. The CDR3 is CASSRQGGYNEQFF. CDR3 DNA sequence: TGTGCCAGCAGTCGACAGGGGGGCTACAATGAGCAGTTCTTC.

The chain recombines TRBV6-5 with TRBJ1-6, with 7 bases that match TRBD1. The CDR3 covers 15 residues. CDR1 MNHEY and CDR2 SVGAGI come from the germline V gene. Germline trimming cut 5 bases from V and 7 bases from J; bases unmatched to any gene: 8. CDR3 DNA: TGTGCCAGCAGTCCACCGGGACAGCAAAATTCACCCCTCCACTTT. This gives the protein CASSPPGQQNSPLHF.

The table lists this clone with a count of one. This CDR3 reads CASSPNPGTGADEQYF. The DNA of the CDR3 is TGTGCCAGCAGCCCGAACCCCGGAACAGGGGCGGACGAGCAGTACTTC. J is TRBJ2-7 and V is TRBV5-5; 7 bases line up with TRBD1. The CDR3 is 16 residues long. The germline V gene has CDR1 SGHKS and CDR2 YYEKEE (reference sequence). V was pared by 4 bases and J by 5 bases, with 15 bases of the junction left unmatched.

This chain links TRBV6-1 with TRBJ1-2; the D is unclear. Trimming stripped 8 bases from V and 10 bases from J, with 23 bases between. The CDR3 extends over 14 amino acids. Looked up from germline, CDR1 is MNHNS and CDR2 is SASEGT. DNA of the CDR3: TGTGCCAGCCCCAGCCGGGGAATGGAAGTGAACTACACCTTC. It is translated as CASPSRGMEVNYTF.

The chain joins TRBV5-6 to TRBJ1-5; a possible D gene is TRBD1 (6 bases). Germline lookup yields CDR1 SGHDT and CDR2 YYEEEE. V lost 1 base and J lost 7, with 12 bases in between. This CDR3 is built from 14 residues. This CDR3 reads CASSLLGATQPQHF. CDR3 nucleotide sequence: TGTGCCAGCAGCTTGCTGGGGGCTACGCAGCCCCAGCATTTT.

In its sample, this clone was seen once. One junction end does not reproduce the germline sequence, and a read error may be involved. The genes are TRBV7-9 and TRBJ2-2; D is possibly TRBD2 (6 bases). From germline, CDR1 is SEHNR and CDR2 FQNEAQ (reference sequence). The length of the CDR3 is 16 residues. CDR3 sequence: CSSSQDYSANTGELFF. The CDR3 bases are TGTTCCAGCAGCCAGGACTACTCCGCGAACACCGGGGAGCTGTTTTTT.

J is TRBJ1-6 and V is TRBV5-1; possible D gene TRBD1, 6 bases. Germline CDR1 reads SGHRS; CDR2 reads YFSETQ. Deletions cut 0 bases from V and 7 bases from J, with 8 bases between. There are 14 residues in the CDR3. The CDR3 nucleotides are TGCGCCAGCAGCTTGGGCACAGGGAATTCACCCCTCCACTTT. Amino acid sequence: CASSLGTGNSPLHF.

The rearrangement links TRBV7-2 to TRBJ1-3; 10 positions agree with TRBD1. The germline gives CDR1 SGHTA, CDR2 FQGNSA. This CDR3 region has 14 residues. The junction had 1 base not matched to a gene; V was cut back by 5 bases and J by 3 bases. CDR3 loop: CASSGQGGGNTIYF. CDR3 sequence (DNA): TGTGCCAGCAGCGGACAGGGGGGTGGAAACACCATATATTTT.